A single sample is the source of the 13 T cell receptor beta chains below, sequenced in a study of identical twins. TCRdb reanalysed the 5' RACE reads using MiXCR and keeps one entry per CDR3 protein. The table lists 700,000 or so distinct CDR3 sequences, about 9.4% of them singletons. Separately, the same data were catalogued under a study of yellow fever vaccine responses in identical twins.

The sequenced sample was PBMCs. These receptors all stem from a young woman in good health.

The V and J genes are TRBV6-1 and TRBJ2-2; perhaps D is TRBD1 or TRBD2 (6 bases each). The ends were cut back, 8 bases at V and 2 bases at J, with 9 bases in the middle. The CDR3 covers 13 residues. Germline V lookup: CDR1 MNHNS, CDR2 SASEGT. DNA of the CDR3: TGTGCCAGCCCGGGGGCTAACACCGGGGAGCTGTTTTTT. Translation gives CASPGANTGELFF.

In its sample, this clonotype was seen many times. The rearrangement joins TRBV10-3 to TRBJ2-7; TRBD1 matches 7 bases. Germline CDR1 ENHRY, CDR2 SYGVKD. Trimming cost V 11 bases and J 4 bases; bases outside gene matches: 11. CDR3 length: 13 amino acids. This CDR3 reads CALSGQINYEQYF. CDR3 sequence (DNA): TGTGCCCTATCGGGACAGATAAATTACGAGCAGTACTTC.

This clonotype was recorded a few times. V and J are TRBV6-1 and TRBJ2-2; 7 positions match TRBD2. The CDR3 extends over 14 amino acids. V lost 9 bases, J lost 1 base, and 5 bases stayed unmatched. Germline V CDR1 and CDR2: MNHNS, SASEGT. In DNA, the CDR3 is TGTGCCAGTTGGGGCGGGAGGAACACCGGGGAGCTGTTTTTT. As protein: CASWGGRNTGELFF.

This clonotype showed up just a few times. This sequence joins TRBV5-1 and TRBJ2-1, with 15 bases aligning to TRBD2. The CDR3 loop spans 20 amino acids. V lost 0 bases to trimming and J lost 0 bases; unmatched junction nucleotides: 7. Germline assignment: CDR1 SGHRS and CDR2 YFSETQ. The CDR3 loop is CASSLVGGTSGGSSYNEQFF. CDR3 nucleotide sequence: TGCGCCAGCAGCTTGGTTGGTGGGACTAGCGGGGGGAGCTCCTACAATGAGCAGTTCTTC. The whole variable domain, remainder taken from reference TRBV5-1 and TRBJ2-1, is KAGVTQTPRYLIKTRGQQVTLSCSPISGHRSVSWYQQTPGQGLQFLFEYFSETQRNKGNFPGRFSGRQFSNSRSEMNVSTLELGDSALYLCASSLVGGTSGGSSYNEQFFGPGTRLTVL.

This clonotype was seen a few times. Its ends do not fully match the called genes, so a read error is possible. The chain recombines TRBV7-7 with TRBJ2-2, with a weak D call TRBD1 (6 bases). This CDR3 spans 15 amino acids. Germline V lookup: CDR1 SSHAT, CDR2 FNYEAQ (reference sequence). The CDR3 DNA sequence: TGTGCTAGCAGCTTACAGGGTCCGGGGCTCGGGGAGCTGTTTTTT. Translation: CASSLQGPGLGELFF.

This clonotype was picked up many times. CDR3 amino acids: CASSRTGELFF. The CDR3, as DNA: TGTGCCAGCAGTCGGACCGGGGAGCTGTTTTTT. The chain joins TRBV28 to TRBJ2-2; D unclear. Trimming cost V 5 bases and J 5 bases, with 3 bases left between them. CDR1 and CDR2 (germline): MDHEN, SYDVKM. The CDR3 has 11 amino acids.

The chain joins TRBV3-1 to TRBJ2-7; 10 bases agree with TRBD2. The V gene's germline CDR1 is LGHDT and CDR2 YNNKEL (reference sequence). This CDR3 has 16 amino acids. J was trimmed by 5 bases and V by 0 bases; bases with no gene match: 7. CDR3 nucleotides: TGTGCCAGCAGCCAAGATAGGCTAGCGGGAGTGAACGAGCAGTACTTC. This sequence encodes CASSQDRLAGVNEQYF.

This clonotype was seen more than once but under ten times. The gene calls are TRBV20-1 and TRBJ2-7; 7 bases are shared with TRBD1. The CDR3 has 14 amino acids. Germline assignment: CDR1 DFQATT and CDR2 SNEGSKA (reference sequence). After removal of 5 bases from V and 3 bases from J, the junction contained 10 bases not matched to a gene. CDR3 sequence (DNA): TGCAGTGCTGAAAGGGGTCAGGGGGTCTACGAGCAGTACTTC. This sequence encodes CSAERGQGVYEQYF.

This clonotype was counted a few times. DNA of the CDR3: TGTGCCACCAGTGACTCTGACAGGAACACCGGGGAGCTGTTTTTT. Translating it yields CATSDSDRNTGELFF. The V gene is TRBV24-1, the J gene TRBJ2-2, with D possibly matching TRBD1 (5 bases). Trimming stripped 4 bases from V and 1 base from J, with 9 bases between. In germline, CDR1 is KGHDR, CDR2 SFDVKD. This CDR3 spans 15 amino acids.

The V and J genes are TRBV20-1 and TRBJ1-5, with a tentative D call TRBD1 (6 bases). The CDR3 loop spans 17 amino acids. V was pared by 0 bases and J by 1 base, with 16 bases between. Germline V gene data show CDR1 as DFQATT and CDR2 as SNEGSKA (reference sequence). The CDR3 loop reads CSARDREGGTSNQPQHF. CDR3 DNA: TGCAGTGCTAGAGATCGGGAAGGGGGAACCAGCAATCAGCCCCAGCATTTT.

This clonotype has just a few counts. The CDR3 loop reads CASSSNWPTDTQYF. CDR3 nucleotides: TGTGCCAGCAGCTCCAATTGGCCCACAGATACGCAGTATTTT. This chain joins TRBV7-2 and TRBJ2-3; D is uncertain. The CDR3 contains 14 residues. Germline assignment: CDR1 SGHTA and CDR2 FQGNSA. Between the trimmed V and J ends, which lost 4 bases and 2 bases, there was a span of 10 bases.

This clonotype was seen a few times. The gene calls are TRBV9 and TRBJ2-3; D is tentatively TRBD1 or TRBD2 (5 bases each). V gave up 0 bases and J gave up 4 bases, with 21 bases separating them. Germline V CDR1 and CDR2: SGDLS, YYNGEE. This CDR3 has 18 amino acids. This CDR3 reads CASSVAPDAGTSADTQYF. In nucleotides, the CDR3 is TGTGCCAGCAGCGTAGCCCCTGATGCTGGGACGAGCGCAGATACGCAGTATTTT.

This clonotype was detected a few times. The rearrangement joins TRBV14 to TRBJ2-5; a possible D gene is TRBD1 (6 bases). V lost 1 base and J lost 5, with 17 bases in between. Germline-derived CDR1 and CDR2 are SGHDN and FVKESK. The CDR3 runs 16 residues. Here the CDR3 DNA reads TGTGCCAGCAGCCAAGTAGTCCCAGGGGAATTGGAGACCCAGTACTTC. The encoded protein is CASSQVVPGELETQYF.